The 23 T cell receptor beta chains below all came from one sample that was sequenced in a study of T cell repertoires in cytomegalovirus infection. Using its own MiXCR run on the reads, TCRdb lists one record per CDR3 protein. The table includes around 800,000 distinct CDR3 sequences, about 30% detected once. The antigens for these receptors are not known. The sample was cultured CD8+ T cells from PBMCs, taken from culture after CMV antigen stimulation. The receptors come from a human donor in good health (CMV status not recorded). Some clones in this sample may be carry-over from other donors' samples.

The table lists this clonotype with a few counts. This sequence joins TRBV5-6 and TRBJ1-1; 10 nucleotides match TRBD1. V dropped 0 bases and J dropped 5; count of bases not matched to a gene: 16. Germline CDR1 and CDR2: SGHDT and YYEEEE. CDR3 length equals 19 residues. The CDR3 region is CASSLEWTGGRLEATEAFF. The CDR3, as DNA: TGTGCCAGCAGCTTGGAATGGACAGGGGGGAGGCTCGAAGCGACTGAAGCTTTCTTT.

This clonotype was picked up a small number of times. The CDR3 DNA sequence: TGTGCCAGCAGCCTTAAGCGGCGGGAGACCCAGTACTTC. It encodes CASSLKRRETQYF. The chain has TRBV5-6 and TRBJ2-5, with a tentative D call TRBD2 (5 bases). The CDR3 loop spans 13 amino acids. The germline gives CDR1 SGHDT, CDR2 YYEEEE. With 4 bases removed from V and 5 bases from J, the gap between germline ends came to 12 bases.

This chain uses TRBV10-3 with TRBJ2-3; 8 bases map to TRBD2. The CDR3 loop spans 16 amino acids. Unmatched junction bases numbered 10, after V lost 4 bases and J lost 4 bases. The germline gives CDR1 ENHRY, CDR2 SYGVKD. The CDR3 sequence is CAISVAGGRTADTQYF. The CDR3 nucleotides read TGTGCCATCAGTGTCGCGGGGGGCCGGACAGCAGATACGCAGTATTTT.

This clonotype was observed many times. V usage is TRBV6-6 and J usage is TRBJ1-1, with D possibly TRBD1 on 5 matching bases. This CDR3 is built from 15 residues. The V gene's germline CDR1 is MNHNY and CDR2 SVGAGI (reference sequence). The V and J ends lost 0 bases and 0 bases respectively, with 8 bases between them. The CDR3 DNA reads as TGTGCCAGCAGTTACTCGGGGGGACTGAACACTGAAGCTTTCTTT. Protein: CASSYSGGLNTEAFF.

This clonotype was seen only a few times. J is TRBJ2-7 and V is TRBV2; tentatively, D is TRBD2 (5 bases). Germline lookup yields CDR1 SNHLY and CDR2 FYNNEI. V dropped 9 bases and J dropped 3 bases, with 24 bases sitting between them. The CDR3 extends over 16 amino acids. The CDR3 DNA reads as TGTGCCAGTACTACCAGTGCGGGCCCTACCTACTACGAGCAGTACTTC. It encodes CASTTSAGPTYYEQYF.

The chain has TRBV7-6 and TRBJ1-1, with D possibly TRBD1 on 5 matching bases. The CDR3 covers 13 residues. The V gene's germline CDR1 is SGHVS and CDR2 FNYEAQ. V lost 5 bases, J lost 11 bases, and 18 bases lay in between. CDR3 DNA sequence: TGTGCCAGCAGCCCGGACATTTTTTTCGGGGCTTTCTTT. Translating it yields CASSPDIFFGAFF.

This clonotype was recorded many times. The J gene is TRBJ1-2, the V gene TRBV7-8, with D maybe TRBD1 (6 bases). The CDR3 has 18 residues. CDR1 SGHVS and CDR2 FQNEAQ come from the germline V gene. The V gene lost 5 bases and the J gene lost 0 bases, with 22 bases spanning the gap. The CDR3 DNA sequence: TGTGCCAGCAGCACTACAACCACCCCGGACAGCGCTAACTATGGCTACACCTTC. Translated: CASSTTTTPDSANYGYTF.

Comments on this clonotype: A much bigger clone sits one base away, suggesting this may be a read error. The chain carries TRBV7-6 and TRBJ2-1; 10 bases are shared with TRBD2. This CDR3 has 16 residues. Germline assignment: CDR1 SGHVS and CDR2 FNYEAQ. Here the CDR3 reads CVSSLASSGGYNEQFF. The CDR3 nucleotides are TGTGTCAGCAGCTTAGCGTCTAGCGGGGGATACAATGAGCAGTTCTTC.

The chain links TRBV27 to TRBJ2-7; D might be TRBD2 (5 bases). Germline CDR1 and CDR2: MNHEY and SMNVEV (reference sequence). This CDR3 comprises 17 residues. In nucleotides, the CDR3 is TGTGTCAGCAGTTTAAGTGGAGCGGCGGCTCGCTTGGGGGAGCAGTACGTC. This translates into CVSSLSGAAARLGEQYV.

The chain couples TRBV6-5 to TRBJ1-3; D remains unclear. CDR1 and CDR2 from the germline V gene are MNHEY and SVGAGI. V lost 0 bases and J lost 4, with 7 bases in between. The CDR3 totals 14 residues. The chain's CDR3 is CASSYSRGGNTIYF. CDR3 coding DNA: TGTGCCAGCAGTTACTCGCGAGGGGGAAACACCATATATTTT.

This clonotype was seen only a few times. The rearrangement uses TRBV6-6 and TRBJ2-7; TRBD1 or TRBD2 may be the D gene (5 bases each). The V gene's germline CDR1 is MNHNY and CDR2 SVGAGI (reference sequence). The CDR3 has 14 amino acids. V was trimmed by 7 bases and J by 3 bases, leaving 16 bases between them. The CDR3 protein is CASTRRGDFYEQYF. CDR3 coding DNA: TGTGCCAGCACCCGTCGAGGGGATTTCTACGAGCAGTACTTC.

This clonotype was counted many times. The CDR3: CASSLDPMDGYYGYTF. The CDR3 nucleotides read TGTGCCAGCAGCTTAGACCCCATGGACGGCTACTATGGCTACACCTTC. The chain joins TRBV7-2 to TRBJ1-2; D unresolved. Germline V gene data show CDR1 as SGHTA and CDR2 as FQGNSA. With 1 base removed from V and 3 bases from J, the gap between germline ends came to 15 bases. The CDR3 totals 16 residues.

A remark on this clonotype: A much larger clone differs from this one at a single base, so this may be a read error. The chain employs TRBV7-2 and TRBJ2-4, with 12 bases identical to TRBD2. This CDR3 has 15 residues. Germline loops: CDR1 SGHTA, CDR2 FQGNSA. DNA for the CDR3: TGTGCCAACAGCTCTAGCGGGGGGGCCGGGAACATTCAGTACTTC. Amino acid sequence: CANSSSGGAGNIQYF.

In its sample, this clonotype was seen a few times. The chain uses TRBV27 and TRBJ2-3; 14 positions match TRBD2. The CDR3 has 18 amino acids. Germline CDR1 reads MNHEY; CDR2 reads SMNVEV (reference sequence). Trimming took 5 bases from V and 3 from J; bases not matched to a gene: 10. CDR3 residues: CASSETSGGDLRTDTQYF. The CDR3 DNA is TGTGCCAGCAGTGAGACTAGCGGGGGGGACCTTAGGACAGATACGCAGTATTTT.

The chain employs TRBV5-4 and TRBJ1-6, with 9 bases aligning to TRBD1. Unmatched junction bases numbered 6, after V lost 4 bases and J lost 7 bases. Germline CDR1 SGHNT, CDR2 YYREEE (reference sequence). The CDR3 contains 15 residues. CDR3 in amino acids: CASSPDRGGNSPLHF. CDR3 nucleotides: TGTGCCAGCAGCCCTGACAGGGGGGGCAATTCACCCCTCCACTTT.

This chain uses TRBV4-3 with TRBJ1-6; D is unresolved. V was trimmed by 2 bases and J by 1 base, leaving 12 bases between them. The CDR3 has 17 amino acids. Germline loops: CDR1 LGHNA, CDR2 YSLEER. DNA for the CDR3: TGCGCCAGCAGCCAACTCTGGACGGAATCCTATAATTCACCCCTCCACTTT. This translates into CASSQLWTESYNSPLHF.

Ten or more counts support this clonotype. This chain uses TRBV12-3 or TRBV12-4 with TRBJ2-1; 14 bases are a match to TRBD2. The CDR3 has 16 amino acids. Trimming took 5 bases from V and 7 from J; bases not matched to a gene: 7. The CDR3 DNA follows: TGTGCCAGCAGTCAAGGACTAGCGGGGGGCGGGAATGAGCAGTTCTTC. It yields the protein CASSQGLAGGGNEQFF.

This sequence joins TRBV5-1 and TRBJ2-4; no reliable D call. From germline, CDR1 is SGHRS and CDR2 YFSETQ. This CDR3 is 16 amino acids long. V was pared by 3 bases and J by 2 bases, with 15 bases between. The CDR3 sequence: CASSSPGQTPKNIQYF. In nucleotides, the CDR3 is TGCGCCAGCAGCTCACCTGGCCAAACCCCCAAAAACATTCAGTACTTC.

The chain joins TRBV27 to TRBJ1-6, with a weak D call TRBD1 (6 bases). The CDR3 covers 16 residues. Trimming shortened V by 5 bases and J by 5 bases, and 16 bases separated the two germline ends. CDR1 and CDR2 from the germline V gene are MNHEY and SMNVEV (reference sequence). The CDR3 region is CASSTLGGQDNSPLHF. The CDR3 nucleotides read TGTGCCAGCAGTACCCTCGGGGGGCAGGATAATTCACCCCTCCACTTT.

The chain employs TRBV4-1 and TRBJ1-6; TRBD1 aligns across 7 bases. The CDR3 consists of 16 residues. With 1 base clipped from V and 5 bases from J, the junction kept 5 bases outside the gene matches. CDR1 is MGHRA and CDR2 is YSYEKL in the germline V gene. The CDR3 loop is CASSQAGTDDNSPLHF. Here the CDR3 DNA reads TGCGCCAGCAGCCAAGCCGGGACAGATGATAATTCACCCCTCCACTTT.

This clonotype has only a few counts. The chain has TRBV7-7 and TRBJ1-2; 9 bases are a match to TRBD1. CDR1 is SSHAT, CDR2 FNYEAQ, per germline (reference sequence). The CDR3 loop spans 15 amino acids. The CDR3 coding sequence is TGTGCTAGCCCGCCGCGGGACAGGGTAAAGTATGGCTACACCTTC. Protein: CASPPRDRVKYGYTF. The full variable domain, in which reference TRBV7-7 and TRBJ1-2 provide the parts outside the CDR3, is GAGVSQSPRYKVTKRGQDVTLRCDPISSHATLYWYQQALGQGPEFLTYFNYEAQPDKSGLPSDRFSAERPEGSISTLTIQRTEQRDSAMYRCASPPRDRVKYGYTFGSGTRLTVV.

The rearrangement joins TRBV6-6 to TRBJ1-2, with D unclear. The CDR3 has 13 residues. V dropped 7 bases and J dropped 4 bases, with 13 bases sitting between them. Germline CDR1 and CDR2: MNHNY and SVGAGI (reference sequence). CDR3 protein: CASIQDRSYGYTF. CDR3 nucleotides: TGTGCCAGCATTCAGGACCGGAGCTATGGCTACACCTTC.

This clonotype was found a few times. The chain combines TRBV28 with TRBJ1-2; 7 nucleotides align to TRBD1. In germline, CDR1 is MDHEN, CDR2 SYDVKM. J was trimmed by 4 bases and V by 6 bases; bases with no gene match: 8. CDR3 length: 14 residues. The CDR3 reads CASRETGWGYGYTF. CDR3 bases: TGTGCCAGCAGGGAGACAGGGTGGGGCTATGGCTACACCTTC.